These 12 T cell receptor beta chains share one sample of origin, sequenced in a study of T cells expressing NK-cell markers. From the 5' RACE reads, TCRdb lists one entry per CDR3 protein and no DNA. The listing records 200,000 to 300,000 distinct CDR3 sequences. The sample taken for sequencing was blood T cells: a sorted CD56 or NKG2C T cell subset, CD4+ or CD8+ T cells, or bulk PBMC T cells (not recorded which). Every receptor here comes from a man younger than 35 in good health.

V and J are TRBV19 and TRBJ2-1; there is no DNA to check the TCRdb D call of TRBD2. The CDR3 is 15 amino acids. Germline CDR1 reads LNHDA; CDR2 reads SQIVND (reference sequence). The CDR3: CASSRKGTIRDEQFF.

The chain recombines TRBV7-9 with TRBJ2-1. Germline V gene sequence: CDR1 SEHNR, CDR2 FQNEAQ (reference sequence). The CDR3 is 14 amino acids. The CDR3 reads CASSLGSGLWEQFF.

This sequence joins TRBV20-1 and TRBJ2-5; TCRdb's D call, TRBD2, is unchecked because there is no DNA. Germline assignment: CDR1 DFQATT and CDR2 SNEGSKA (reference sequence). The CDR3 spans 14 residues. CDR3 region: CSASPGLAGETQYF.

The chain carries TRBV7-3 and TRBJ2-2. This CDR3 comprises 14 residues. Germline V lookup: CDR1 SGHTA, CDR2 FQGTGA. The CDR3 sequence: CASSLTSDTGELFF.

The chain carries TRBV5-5 and TRBJ1-5; TCRdb selects TRBD1, and the lack of DNA leaves this call unchecked. The germline CDR1 and CDR2 sequences are SGHKS and YYEKEE (reference sequence). CDR3 size: 14 residues. The CDR3 spells CASSSTVVNQPQHF.

The rearrangement uses TRBV20-1 and TRBJ2-3; TCRdb calls TRBD2, which cannot be checked without DNA. CDR3 size: 15 residues. Germline V gene sequence: CDR1 DFQATT, CDR2 SNEGSKA (reference sequence). The CDR3 spells CSSIRASGRKDTQYF.

V is TRBV7-6 and J is TRBJ1-3; the TRBD1 assignment by TCRdb is unverifiable without DNA. The CDR3 sequence is 16 residues long. Per germline, CDR1 SGHVS and CDR2 FNYEAQ. The CDR3 sequence is CASSPIRQGTGNTIYF. The full variable domain, in which reference TRBV7-6 and TRBJ1-3 provide the parts outside the CDR3, is GAGVSQSPRYKVTKRGQDVALRCDPISGHVSLYWYRQALGQGPEFLTYFNYEAQQDKSGLPNDRFSAERPEGSISTLTIQRTEQRDSAMYRCASSPIRQGTGNTIYFGEGSWLTVV.

The gene calls are TRBV7-9 and TRBJ2-2; without DNA, the TCRdb call of TRBD2 cannot be checked. The CDR3 extends over 14 amino acids. Germline V lookup: CDR1 SEHNR, CDR2 FQNEAQ (reference sequence). This CDR3 reads CASSSGTYTGELFF.

This chain joins TRBV29-1 and TRBJ2-7. Germline V gene lookup returns CDR1 SQVTM and CDR2 ANQGSEA. This CDR3 spans 11 amino acids. The CDR3: CSVVTSYEQYF.

The chain joins TRBV6-1 to TRBJ2-1. CDR1 is MNHNS and CDR2 is SASEGT in the germline V gene. The CDR3 loop spans 14 amino acids. The CDR3 spells CASSLGATYNEQFF.

The chain couples TRBV27 to TRBJ2-1; the TRBD1 assignment by TCRdb is unverifiable without DNA. CDR1 is MNHEY, CDR2 SMNVEV, per germline (reference sequence). CDR3 length: 11 residues. This chain's CDR3 is CASSRDRVSIF.

The chain links TRBV28 to TRBJ2-3. Germline loops: CDR1 MDHEN, CDR2 SYDVKM. The CDR3 totals 13 residues. CDR3 protein: CASHFEATDTQYF.